Below, 30 T cell receptor beta chains from the same sample are listed, as sequenced in a study of cytomegalovirus exposure and HLA in healthy donors. With 60 Vbeta and 13 Jbeta primers, the PCR was carried out. Here immunoSEQ multiplex PCR was the method, and the copy in TCRdb shows in-frame clones only, minus some. The data contain fewer than 95,000 clones, 85% of them singletons. Sequencing was carried out using PBMCs. Receptors were obtained from a middle-aged man in good health and CMV-seropositive.

The chain joins TRBV5-8 to TRBJ1-2, with unresolved D. Trimming left V 4 bases short and J 7 bases short, with 14 bases between. CDR1 SGHTS and CDR2 YDEGEE come from the germline V gene. CDR3 length: 13 amino acids. The DNA for the CDR3 is TGTGCCAGCAGCCAGATGCAACTACTTGGCTACACCTTC. Protein sequence: CASSQMQLLGYTF.

The chain joins TRBV5-4 to TRBJ2-7, with TRBD1 matching over 8 bases. CDR1 is SGHNT, CDR2 YYREEE, per germline (reference sequence). J was trimmed by 11 bases and V by 3 bases; bases with no gene match: 10. The CDR3 covers 13 residues. DNA of the CDR3: TGTGCCAGCAGCTGGGGGACAGGCCCAGGAGAGTACTTC. Translation: CASSWGTGPGEYF.

This clone was seen once. The chain employs TRBV19 and TRBJ2-7; 7 bases map to TRBD2. Germline trimming cut 4 bases from V and 2 bases from J; bases unmatched to any gene: 2. Germline CDR1 and CDR2: LNHDA and SQIVND (reference sequence). This CDR3 is built from 13 residues. CDR3 loop: CASSSGGTYEQYF. For the CDR3, the DNA is TGTGCCAGTAGTAGCGGGGGAACCTACGAGCAGTACTTC.

The chain is built from TRBV11-2 and TRBJ2-6; D perhaps matches TRBD2 (5 bases). Germline CDR1 SGHAT, CDR2 FQNNGV. Trimming removed 5 bases from V and 1 base from J, with 6 bases in between. The CDR3 is made up of 14 amino acids. This CDR3 is CASSPGSGANVLTF. Written as DNA, the CDR3 is TGTGCCAGCAGCCCGGGGTCTGGGGCCAACGTCCTGACTTTC.

The CDR3 DNA reads TGTGCCAGCAGCCACCGGGACTCGAACACCGGGGAGCTGTTTTTT. It translates to CASSHRDSNTGELFF. The chain recombines TRBV5-4 with TRBJ2-2; possibly TRBD2 for D (6 bases). The CDR3 totals 15 residues. The V gene lost 4 bases and the J gene lost 0 bases, with 10 bases spanning the gap. CDR1 is SGHNT, CDR2 YYREEE, per germline (reference sequence).

V and J are TRBV6-5 and TRBJ1-6; 8 nucleotides line up with TRBD1. The V segment lost 6 bases and the J segment 4 bases; nucleotides outside the gene matches: 5. The CDR3 runs 15 residues. CDR1 and CDR2 (germline): MNHEY, SVGAGI. DNA for the CDR3: TGTGCCAGCAGAACGGGACAGGTGTATAATTCACCCCTCCACTTT. Residues: CASRTGQVYNSPLHF.

The genes are TRBV7-8 and TRBJ1-1; TRBD1 might be the D (6 bases). The germline V and J ends were trimmed by 2 bases and 3 bases, with 10 bases remaining between them. Germline CDR1 and CDR2: SGHVS and FQNEAQ. This CDR3 is 14 amino acids long. The CDR3 here is CASSLTAGDTEAFF. The CDR3 DNA follows: TGTGCCAGCAGCTTAACGGCAGGGGACACTGAAGCTTTCTTT. The variable domain in full, with the rest retrieved from reference TRBV7-8 and TRBJ1-1, is GAGVSQSPRYKVAKRGQDVALRCDPISGHVSLFWYQQALGQGPEFLTYFQNEAQLDKSGLPSDRFFAERPEGSVSTLKIQRTQQEDSAVYLCASSLTAGDTEAFFGQGTRLTVV.

The chain links TRBV5-1 to TRBJ2-7; possible D gene TRBD1, 5 bases. Germline CDR1 reads SGHRS; CDR2 reads YFSETQ. This CDR3 contains 14 residues. The V end was cut by 1 base, the J end by 2 bases, with 10 bases between. The CDR3: CASSLSGQTYEQYF. In DNA form, the CDR3 reads TGCGCCAGCAGCTTGTCCGGACAAACCTACGAGCAGTACTTC. The whole variable domain, filled in from reference TRBV5-1 and TRBJ2-7, reads KAGVTQTPRYLIKTRGQQVTLSCSPISGHRSVSWYQQTPGQGLQFLFEYFSETQRNKGNFPGRFSGRQFSNSRSEMNVSTLELGDSALYLCASSLSGQTYEQYFGPGTRLTVT.

The V and J genes are TRBV18 and TRBJ1-1; TRBD1 agrees at 8 bases. J lost 4 bases, V lost 3 bases, and 13 bases had no gene match. This CDR3 is built from 17 residues. CDR1 KGHSH and CDR2 LQKENI come from the germline V gene. The CDR3 reads CASSPNRAGGGGTEAFF. The CDR3 bases are TGTGCCAGCTCACCGAATAGGGCAGGGGGCGGGGGCACTGAAGCTTTCTTT.

Only a few counts were recorded for this clone. The J gene is TRBJ2-7, the V gene TRBV5-5; 7 bases map to TRBD2. With V trimmed by 0 bases and J by 0 bases, 6 bases remained unmatched. This CDR3 is built from 16 residues. Germline CDR1 and CDR2: SGHKS and YYEKEE (reference sequence). CDR3 residues: CASSLAFLADSYEQYF. Here the CDR3 DNA reads TGTGCCAGCAGCTTGGCCTTCCTAGCGGACTCCTACGAGCAGTACTTC.

The CDR3 nucleotides read TGTGCCCGTGCACAGTCTGGGGCCAACGTCCTGACTTTC. This gives the protein CARAQSGANVLTF. V usage is TRBV2 and J usage is TRBJ2-6; D uncertain. The CDR3 sequence is 13 residues long. Trimming took off 11 bases at V and 1 base at J, with 9 bases between the two ends. CDR1 SNHLY and CDR2 FYNNEI come from the germline V gene.

The chain is built from TRBV23-1 and TRBJ2-3; 7 bases line up with TRBD2. TRBV23-1 is recorded as an ORF, its role being uncertain. The CDR3 spans 15 residues. J gave up 2 bases and V 7 bases, and 9 bases lay outside the gene matches. The CDR3 coding sequence is TGCGCCAGCATATGGGCTAGCGGCTACACAGATACGCAGTATTTT. This translates into CASIWASGYTDTQYF.

The chain joins TRBV7-9 to TRBJ1-6; D ambiguous. V was clipped by 0 bases and J by 10 bases, with 10 bases between them. Germline loops: CDR1 SEHNR, CDR2 FQNEAQ (reference sequence). CDR3 length: 14 residues. This chain's CDR3 is CASSLALLGSPLHF. Here the CDR3 DNA reads TGTGCCAGCAGCTTAGCGCTGCTCGGGTCACCCCTCCACTTT.

This clone turned up a few times. The chain joins TRBV6-1 to TRBJ2-7; 8 bases line up with TRBD2. The J segment lost 2 bases and the V segment lost 6 bases, leaving 9 bases of the junction unmatched. This CDR3 is 15 amino acids long. Germline V lookup: CDR1 MNHNS, CDR2 SASEGT. The CDR3 DNA sequence: TGTGCCAGCAGCTTTCTTAGCGGGAAAACCTACGAGCAGTACTTC. This encodes CASSFLSGKTYEQYF.

V usage is TRBV7-6 and J usage is TRBJ2-3, with TRBD2 identical over 9 bases. The CDR3 length is 17 residues. Germline V gives CDR1 SGHVS, CDR2 FNYEAQ. The trim removed 5 bases at V and 10 bases at J, leaving 19 bases unmatched. CDR3 DNA sequence: TGTGCCAGCAGCCCGGACGCGGGTAGCGGGAGCGGGGACGCGCAGTATTTT. Encoded protein: CASSPDAGSGSGDAQYF.

Here the CDR3 reads CASSPAGGETQYF. In nucleotides, the CDR3 is TGTGCCAGCTCACCAGCGGGAGGTGAGACCCAGTACTTC. The genes are TRBV18 and TRBJ2-5; 8 bases align to TRBD2. Germline lookup yields CDR1 KGHSH and CDR2 LQKENI. This CDR3 has 13 amino acids. Unmatched junction bases numbered 1, after V lost 2 bases and J lost 5 bases.

The rearrangement joins TRBV5-4 to TRBJ1-1, with D perhaps matching TRBD1 (6 bases). Deletions cut 0 bases from V and 5 bases from J, with 17 bases between. Germline CDR1 and CDR2: SGHNT and YYREEE (reference sequence). This CDR3 contains 16 residues. CDR3 residues: CASSLGKTGTGTEAFF. CDR3 nucleotides: TGTGCCAGCAGCTTGGGAAAAACAGGGACGGGGACTGAAGCTTTCTTT.

The gene calls are TRBV2 and TRBJ2-2; 7 bases align to TRBD2. V lost 8 bases and J lost 6; bases outside the gene matches: 3. Germline V gene data show CDR1 as SNHLY and CDR2 as FYNNEI. This CDR3 comprises 12 residues. DNA for the CDR3: TGTGCCAGCTTTCGGGGGGCCGGGGAGCTGTTTTTT. This gives the protein CASFRGAGELFF.

The chain recombines TRBV29-1 with TRBJ1-2; 7 bases agree with TRBD1. This CDR3 is 15 amino acids long. Germline V lookup: CDR1 SQVTM, CDR2 ANQGSEA. V lost 0 bases, J lost 1 base, and 5 bases stayed unmatched. For the CDR3, the DNA is TGCAGCGTTGAAGATCGGGGACAGATTAACTATGGCTACACCTTC. Encoded protein: CSVEDRGQINYGYTF.

The J gene is TRBJ2-5, the V gene TRBV7-9, with 7 bases fitting TRBD1. Germline V CDR1 and CDR2: SEHNR, FQNEAQ (reference sequence). J lost 3 bases, V lost 5 bases, and 6 bases had no gene match. The CDR3 runs to 14 residues. CDR3 loop: CASSPRQGEETQYF. For the CDR3, the DNA is TGTGCCAGCAGCCCAAGACAGGGAGAAGAGACCCAGTACTTC.

The chain uses TRBV9 and TRBJ2-3, with TRBD2 identical over 9 bases. Germline CDR1 and CDR2: SGDLS and YYNGEE. There are 15 residues in the CDR3. J lost 3 bases, V lost 4 bases, and 6 bases had no gene match. In DNA form, the CDR3 reads TGTGCCAGCAGCATAAAAGCGGGGGGAACAGATACGCAGTATTTT. Protein product: CASSIKAGGTDTQYF.

V is TRBV6-6 and J is TRBJ1-4, with 10 bases that match TRBD1. CDR1 is MNHNY, CDR2 SVGAGI, per germline (reference sequence). The CDR3 totals 15 residues. Germline trimming cut 5 bases from V and 7 bases from J; bases unmatched to any gene: 7. CDR3 residues: CASSHPGTGVEKLFF. DNA for the CDR3: TGTGCCAGCAGTCACCCCGGGACAGGGGTTGAAAAACTGTTTTTT.

The rearrangement joins TRBV27 to TRBJ2-1; maybe TRBD2 (6 bases). CDR1 and CDR2 from the germline V gene are MNHEY and SMNVEV (reference sequence). The CDR3 runs 12 residues. V lost 3 bases and J lost 6, with 6 bases in between. CDR3 protein: CASSLRGNEQFF. The CDR3, as DNA: TGTGCCAGCAGTTTGCGGGGCAATGAGCAGTTCTTC.

The chain has TRBV7-8 and TRBJ1-5; D gene ambiguous. The germline CDR1 and CDR2 sequences are SGHVS and FQNEAQ. The germline V and J ends were trimmed by 4 bases and 4 bases, with 5 bases remaining between them. CDR3 length: 12 amino acids. CDR3 residues: CASSSLNQPQHF. The CDR3 DNA sequence: TGTGCCAGCAGCTCCCTTAATCAGCCCCAGCATTTT.

The CDR3 here is CASGVRTAFTEAFF. The CDR3 DNA is TGTGCCAGCGGGGTCCGGACAGCCTTCACTGAAGCTTTCTTT. V is TRBV2 and J is TRBJ1-1; TRBD1 is a possible D gene (6 bases). This CDR3 region has 14 residues. Trimming took 8 bases from V and 4 from J, leaving 17 bases between them. Germline V gene data show CDR1 as SNHLY and CDR2 as FYNNEI. The variable domain in full, with the rest retrieved from reference TRBV2 and TRBJ1-1, is EPEVTQTPSHQVTQMGQEVILRCVPISNHLYFYWYRQILGQKVEFLVSFYNNEISEKSEIFDDQFSVERPDGSNFTLKIRSTKLEDSAMYFCASGVRTAFTEAFFGQGTRLTVV.

This chain links TRBV10-1 with TRBJ1-2; 9 bases align to TRBD1. Germline V gene sequence: CDR1 WNHNN, CDR2 SYGVQD (reference sequence). The CDR3 has 15 residues. Trimming removed 0 bases from V and 6 bases from J; junction bases left unmatched: 5. CDR3 residues: CASSESPRDRDGYTF. In DNA form, the CDR3 reads TGCGCCAGCAGTGAGTCCCCCCGGGACAGGGATGGCTACACCTTC.

The V gene is TRBV28, the J gene TRBJ2-3; D may be TRBD2 (6 bases). Germline V gene sequence: CDR1 MDHEN, CDR2 SYDVKM. The CDR3 is 12 residues long. The CDR3 here is CSAGRATDTQYF. The DNA for the CDR3 is TGTTCAGCCGGGAGAGCCACAGATACGCAGTATTTT.

There are a few counts of this clone. J is TRBJ2-5 and V is TRBV11-3; tentative D call: TRBD1 (5 bases). The CDR3 length is 15 residues. V was pared by 6 bases and J by 1 base, with 15 bases between. In germline, CDR1 is SGHNT, CDR2 YENEEA. In nucleotides, the CDR3 is TGTGCCAGCAGTTCGCCTCGGACACCCCAAGAGACCCAGTACTTC. Amino acid sequence: CASSSPRTPQETQYF.

V gene TRBV27 combines with J gene TRBJ2-1; TRBD1 agrees at 12 bases. The CDR3 consists of 14 residues. Losses at the gene ends were 8 bases for V and 9 bases for J; bases not matched to a gene: 8. CDR1 MNHEY and CDR2 SMNVEV come from the germline V gene (reference sequence). In DNA form, the CDR3 reads TGTGCCAGCTTGGGACAGGGGGCTTCGAGTGAGCAGTTCTTC. As protein: CASLGQGASSEQFF.

The chain uses TRBV28 and TRBJ1-5; no clear D gene. V was clipped by 3 bases and J by 2 bases, with 11 bases between them. Germline lookup yields CDR1 MDHEN and CDR2 SYDVKM. The CDR3 has 15 residues. The CDR3, as DNA: TGTGCCAGCAGTTTGGCGGGTGGGGGCAATCAGCCCCAGCATTTT. Its translation: CASSLAGGGNQPQHF.